The 14 T cell receptor beta chains below were found in one sample sequenced in a study of immune heterogeneity within non-small cell lung tumors. TCR beta CDR3 amplification used multiplex PCR with 32 V and 13 J primers. TCRdb re-called the multiplex PCR reads through MiXCR, storing one row per CDR3 protein. The sample contains fewer than 25,000 distinct CDR3 sequences, 28% of which appear only once. For each sample, template was around 600 ng of bulk tumor genomic DNA. Spaced far apart, several biopsies were taken from each primary tumor during surgery. Patients had untreated, newly diagnosed non-small cell lung cancer and underwent curative surgery. Source material: lung tumor tissue. Every receptor here comes from a man aged 35-49 years with non-small cell lung cancer.

Relative to its sample, this clonotype is medium-sized. The chain combines TRBV20-1 with TRBJ2-1, with 11 bases that match TRBD2. Germline-derived CDR1 and CDR2 are DFQATT and SNEGSKA (reference sequence). This CDR3 contains 17 residues. After removal of 5 bases from V and 3 bases from J, the junction contained 12 bases not matched to a gene. This chain's CDR3 is CSALPGPGLADYNEQFF. CDR3 coding DNA: TGCAGTGCTTTGCCAGGACCGGGACTAGCGGACTACAATGAGCAGTTCTTC.

The sample holds many counts of this clonotype. The chain links TRBV20-1 to TRBJ2-7; 12 bases are a match to TRBD2. The germline gives CDR1 DFQATT, CDR2 SNEGSKA (reference sequence). This CDR3 is built from 15 residues. Trimming cost V 3 bases and J 2 bases; bases outside gene matches: 5. In nucleotides, the CDR3 is TGCAGTGCTAGTGTCCCTAGCGGGAGGGCCTACGAGCAGTACTTC. Its translation is CSASVPSGRAYEQYF.

This clonotype was seen at least ten times. The chain is built from TRBV24-1 and TRBJ1-2; D is unresolved. CDR1 and CDR2 (germline): KGHDR, SFDVKD. V shed 4 bases and J shed 2 bases, with 4 bases lying between them. The CDR3 is made up of 12 amino acids. The CDR3 region is CATSDSNYGYTF. The DNA of the CDR3 is TGTGCCACCAGTGACTCCAACTATGGCTACACCTTC.

V gene TRBV4-2 combines with J gene TRBJ2-1; D might be TRBD2 (6 bases). Trimming removed 5 bases at V and 2 bases at J, with 22 bases between. The CDR3 is 18 residues long. Germline CDR1 reads LGHNA; CDR2 reads YNFKEQ. CDR3 loop: CASSNPTGDPLPYNEQFF. The CDR3 region has the DNA TGTGCCAGCAGCAACCCCACGGGGGACCCCCTCCCCTACAATGAGCAGTTCTTC.

This chain links TRBV20-1 with TRBJ2-2; 11 nucleotides line up with TRBD1. This CDR3 has 15 residues. After removal of 6 bases from V and 0 bases from J, the junction contained 3 bases not matched to a gene. The V gene's germline CDR1 is DFQATT and CDR2 SNEGSKA (reference sequence). In DNA form, the CDR3 reads TGCAGTGCCAGGACAGGGGGCGCGAACACCGGGGAGCTGTTTTTT. Protein product: CSARTGGANTGELFF.

The chain employs TRBV12-3 or TRBV12-4 and TRBJ2-5; D is perhaps TRBD1 (6 bases). The CDR3 is 14 residues long. V lost 4 bases to trimming and J lost 4 bases, with 13 bases between them. The DNA for the CDR3 is TGTGCCAGCAGTTACAAGGACAGCTTAGAGACCCAGTACTTC. This translates into CASSYKDSLETQYF.

This clonotype was recorded at least ten times. The chain has TRBV27 and TRBJ1-2; TRBD1 is a possible D gene (6 bases). CDR1 is MNHEY, CDR2 SMNVEV, per germline (reference sequence). V lost 7 bases, J lost 5 bases, and 17 bases lay in between. There are 14 residues in the CDR3. The chain's CDR3 is CASTNRPGEYGYTF. The CDR3, as DNA: TGTGCCAGCACCAATCGACCAGGGGAGTATGGCTACACCTTC.

The V call is TRBV25-1, the J call TRBJ2-3, with D possibly TRBD1 on 5 matching bases. The CDR3 consists of 15 residues. The germline V gene has CDR1 MGHDK and CDR2 SYGVNS. V lost 3 bases and J 5 bases, leaving 15 bases between the germline ends. CDR3 protein: CASSDLGLSLDTQYF. For the CDR3, the DNA is TGTGCCAGCAGTGATCTGGGGCTGTCTTTAGATACGCAGTATTTT.

Regarding this clonotype: Germline and junction disagree at one end, which may indicate a read error. The V call is TRBV2, the J call TRBJ2-3, with a weak D call TRBD1 (5 bases). The length of the CDR3 is 14 residues. Germline values: CDR1 SNHLY, CDR2 FYNNEI. As DNA, the CDR3 is TGTGTCAGCACCCTGGACATAAGCACAGATACGCAGTATTTT. Amino acid sequence: CVSTLDISTDTQYF.

The sample holds one count of this clonotype. Germline is not matched at one junction end, which may reflect a read error. The gene calls are TRBV5-6 and TRBJ2-7, with 7 bases identical to TRBD1. The CDR3 runs 15 residues. Per germline, CDR1 SGHDT and CDR2 YYEEEE. DNA of the CDR3: TGTGCCAGCAGCGGTGGACAGGCTTCCTCCTACGGGCAGTACTTC. Its translation is CASSGGQASSYGQYF.

The chain joins TRBV30 to TRBJ2-4; 8 bases match TRBD2. The germline CDR1 and CDR2 sequences are GTSNPN and SVGIG (reference sequence). The CDR3 consists of 15 residues. Trimming removed 5 bases from V and 2 bases from J; junction bases left unmatched: 8. The CDR3 nucleotides read TGTGCCTGGGGTAAGCGGGAGATAACCAAAAACATTCAGTACTTC. It yields the protein CAWGKREITKNIQYF.

On this clonotype: A clone one base away is much larger, so this may be a read error. CDR3 sequence reads: CARSLDLSTDTQYF. CDR3 DNA: TGCGCCAGAAGCTTGGATTTAAGCACAGATACGCAGTATTTT. The chain combines TRBV5-1 with TRBJ2-3; D is undetermined. The CDR3 sequence is 14 residues long. Germline assignment: CDR1 SGHRS and CDR2 YFSETQ.

In its sample, this clonotype was seen many times. The V gene is TRBV7-2, the J gene TRBJ1-4, with 8 positions matching TRBD1. This CDR3 spans 15 amino acids. Germline V gene data show CDR1 as SGHTA and CDR2 as FQGNSA. Losses at the gene ends were 5 bases for V and 8 bases for J; bases not matched to a gene: 10. The CDR3 loop reads CASSDPRGLREKLFF. The CDR3 nucleotides read TGTGCCAGCAGCGACCCCAGGGGGCTACGGGAAAAACTGTTTTTT.

This clonotype showed up many times. The J gene is TRBJ1-6, the V gene TRBV6-1; no firm D call. Germline V gene lookup returns CDR1 MNHNS and CDR2 SASEGT. CDR3 length: 14 amino acids. V was shortened by 11 bases and J by 4 bases, with 15 bases between the two germline ends. The DNA for the CDR3 is TGTGCCGGCCGCACCCCGGGGTATAATTCACCCCTCCACTTT. This sequence encodes CAGRTPGYNSPLHF.